This T cell receptor (beta chain) is from a study of T cells in Graves' hyperthyroidism and ophthalmopathy. Study-level background: Prior to any treatment, at the point of initial diagnosis, peripheral blood was collected. Findings and limits, study-wide: In the blood, most expanded thyroid clonotypes above 0.001 appeared as well. Ophthalmopathy, as predicted by the model, came a median roughly 6.3 months after the prediction.

Fresh peripheral blood, 9.5 to 10 ml of it, supplied the PBMCs. On this clonotype: Its antigen is as yet unknown.

Amplification of TCR beta CDR3 regions used RNA as the template. The primer set for the first-round RT-PCR of the TCR CDR3 was HTBI. One entry per CDR3 protein, called by TCRdb with MiXCR from the multiplex PCR reads. The sample shows more than 50,000 distinct CDR3 sequences, about 50% of them seen only once. Germline-derived CDR1 and CDR2 are DFQATT and SNEGSKA (reference sequence). Trimming cost V 1 base and J 8 bases, with 14 bases left between them. The CDR3 contains 13 residues. The sequenced sample was blood. The chain couples TRBV20-1 to TRBJ1-2, with D uncertain. The receptor comes from a woman aged 60-75 years with Graves' ophthalmopathy. In nucleotides, the CDR3 is TGCAGTGCTAGAGTAGAACGGGTGTCCGGCTACACCTTC. Residues: CSARVERVSGYTF.